This T cell receptor (beta chain) was documented in a study of control samples from healthy donors and cancer patients (dated by TCRdb to about 2020). Libraries were constructed by the immunoSEQ multiplex PCR assay. This is the immuneACCESS table as TCRdb keeps it, with only in-frame sequences that have V and J called. A part of the clones is gone; compared with another copy, unresolved V genes explain less than half, and the rest is unexplained. The sample contains about 120,000 clones, more than 75% of them found a single time. The ten largest clones add up to 12% of the sample. The CDR3 contains 14 residues, cysteine and phenylalanine counted. The read is trimmed to its CDR3 DNA, 42 bases read in frame from base 1. The germline V gene yields SGHDN for CDR1 and FVKESK for CDR2. V is reduced by 4 bases and J by 7 bases, leaving a spacing of 13 bases between them. As regards this clone: This receptor's antigen is unknown. No much larger clone exists at a distance of one base, and base qualities are not known.

The sequence joins TRBV14 to TRBJ1-4; the D gene is perhaps TRBD1, on 5 matching bases. Sequenced material: blood. The sequence came from a young man in good health. The nucleotide sequence is TGTGCCAGCAGCCTGTTTGTTGGGGGTGAAAAACTGTTTTTT. It specifies CASSLFVGGEKLFF.